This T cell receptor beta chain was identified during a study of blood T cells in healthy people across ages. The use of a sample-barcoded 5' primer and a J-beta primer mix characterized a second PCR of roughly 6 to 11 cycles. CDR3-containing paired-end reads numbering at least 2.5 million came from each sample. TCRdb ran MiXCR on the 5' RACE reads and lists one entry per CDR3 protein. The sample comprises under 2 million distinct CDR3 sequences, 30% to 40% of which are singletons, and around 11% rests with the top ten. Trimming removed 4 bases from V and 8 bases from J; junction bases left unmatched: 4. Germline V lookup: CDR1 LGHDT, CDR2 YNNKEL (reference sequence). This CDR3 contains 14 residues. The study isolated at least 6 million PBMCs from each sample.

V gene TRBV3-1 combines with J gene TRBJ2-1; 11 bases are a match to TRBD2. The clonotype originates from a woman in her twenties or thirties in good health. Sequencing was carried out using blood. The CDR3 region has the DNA TGTGCCAGCAGCCGACTAGCGGGATTAGATGAGCAGTTCTTC. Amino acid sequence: CASSRLAGLDEQFF.